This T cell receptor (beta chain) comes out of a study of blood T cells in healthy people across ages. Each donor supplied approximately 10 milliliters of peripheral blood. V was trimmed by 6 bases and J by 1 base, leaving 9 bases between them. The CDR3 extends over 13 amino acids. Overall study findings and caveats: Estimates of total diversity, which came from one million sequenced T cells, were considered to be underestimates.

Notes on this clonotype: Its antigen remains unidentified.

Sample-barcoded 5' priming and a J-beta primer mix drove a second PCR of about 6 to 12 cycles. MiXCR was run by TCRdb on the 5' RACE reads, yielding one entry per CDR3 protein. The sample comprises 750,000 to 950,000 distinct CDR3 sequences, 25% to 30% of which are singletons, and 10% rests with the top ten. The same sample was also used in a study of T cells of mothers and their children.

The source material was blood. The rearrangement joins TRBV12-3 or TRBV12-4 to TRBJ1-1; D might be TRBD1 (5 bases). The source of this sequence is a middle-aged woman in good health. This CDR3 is CASRGTRNTEAFF. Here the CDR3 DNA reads TGTGCCAGCAGGGGGACCAGGAACACTGAAGCTTTCTTT.